This TCR beta chain is from a study of technical replicates of blood from four donors. V lost 5 bases to trimming and J lost 3 bases, with 13 bases between them. Germline CDR1 is SNHLY and CDR2 is FYNNEI. This CDR3 comprises 14 residues. TCRdb's table, derived via immunoSEQ multiplex PCR, lists solely in-frame clones and lacks some. The sample has almost 90,000 clones, around 95% seen once. The chain is built from TRBV2 and TRBJ1-2, with D uncertain. The sequenced sample consisted of T cells isolated from PBMCs. This sequence originates from a human donor in good health. CDR3 coding DNA: TGTGCCAGCAGTCCAATCCGGGAGGACTATGGCTACACCTTC. This translates into CASSPIREDYGYTF.